This TCR beta chain was sequenced in a study of TIL therapy for anti-PD-1-resistant metastatic lung cancer. Time point given: pre-treatment sample, taken before nivolumab and TIL therapy. Most excised metastases sampled were pleural nodules or supraclavicular lymph nodes. Germline loops: CDR1 KGHSH, CDR2 LQKENI. The junction had 1 base not matched to a gene; V was cut back by 5 bases and J by 3 bases. The CDR3 extends over 14 amino acids. Sequencing used immunoSEQ v3. TCRdb's copy holds only in-frame clones and misses some; the assay was immunoSEQ multiplex PCR. The repertoire holds some 4,900 clones, with roughly 64% as singletons.

The source is a man in his 70s with non-small cell lung cancer. The V gene is TRBV18, the J gene TRBJ2-3; 11 bases are shared with TRBD2. The material sequenced was tumor tissue, taken at baseline. CDR3 sequence: CASSRTSGTDTQYF. The CDR3 coding sequence is TGTGCCAGCTCAAGGACTAGCGGGACAGATACGCAGTATTTT.